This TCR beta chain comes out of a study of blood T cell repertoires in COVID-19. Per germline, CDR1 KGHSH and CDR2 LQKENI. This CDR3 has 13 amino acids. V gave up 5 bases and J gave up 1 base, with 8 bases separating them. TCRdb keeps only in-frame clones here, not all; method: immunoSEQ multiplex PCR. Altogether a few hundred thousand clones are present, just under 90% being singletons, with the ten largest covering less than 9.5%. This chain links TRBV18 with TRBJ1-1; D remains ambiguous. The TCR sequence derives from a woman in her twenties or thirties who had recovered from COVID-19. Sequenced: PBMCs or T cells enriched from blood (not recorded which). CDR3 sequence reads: CASSANRNTEAFF. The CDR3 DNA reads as TGTGCCAGCTCAGCAAACAGGAACACTGAAGCTTTCTTT.